A selection of T cell receptor beta chains follows, all from one sample in a study of CD4 T cell repertoires in COVID-19. Measured with immunoSEQ multiplex PCR; TCRdb has only the in-frame clones, and not every one. The sample shows 60,000 to 90,000 clones, 80% to 90% of them seen only once. The starting material was CD4+ T cells from peripheral blood, obtained after recovery from COVID-19. The source of these receptors is a human donor who had COVID-19. Each CDR3 is given with its conserved first and last residue. Fields, in order: D gene, V gene, clone size, CDR3 length, J gene, CDR3 protein, CDR3 DNA. A D gene is named only where the DNA matches it firmly. A clone size is listed for some rows: how often the clone was seen (once, few, many), or a class if it is expanded.

.	TRBV20-1	.	11	TRBJ1-2	CSARYQSGYTF	TGCAGTGCTAGATATCAATCCGGCTACACCTTC
TRBD2	TRBV29-1	.	16	TRBJ2-3	CSGATGGLYWTDTQYF	TGCAGCGGCGCTACGGGAGGGCTATATTGGACAGATACGCAGTATTTT
.	TRBV9	.	12	TRBJ1-6	CASSVVGGPLHF	TGTGCCAGCAGCGTAGTCGGTGGTCCCCTCCACTTT
.	TRBV7-2	few	13	TRBJ2-7	CASSLAGALEQYF	TGTGCCAGCAGCTTAGCCGGCGCCCTAGAGCAGTACTTC
.	TRBV13	.	13	TRBJ2-2	CASSRTATGELFF	TGTGCCAGCAGCCGGACAGCCACCGGGGAGCTGTTTTTT
.	TRBV28	.	13	TRBJ1-4	CASSSEGRGKLFF	TGTGCCAGCAGCTCTGAGGGGAGGGGAAAACTGTTTTTT
TRBD1	TRBV12-5	.	14	TRBJ2-5	CASGPGTGGETQYF	TGTGCTAGTGGCCCCGGGACAGGCGGCGAGACCCAGTACTTC
TRBD1	TRBV28	.	17	TRBJ1-1	CASSLIGTGAGNTEAFF	TGTGCCAGCAGCCTTATCGGGACAGGGGCAGGGAACACTGAAGCTTTCTTT
.	TRBV19	.	14	TRBJ2-7	CASSAEQLAYEQYF	TGTGCCAGTAGTGCGGAGCAATTGGCCTACGAGCAGTACTTC
TRBD2	TRBV6-5	.	15	TRBJ2-3	CASTLAGGFTDTQYF	TGTGCCAGCACTCTAGCGGGGGGGTTCACAGATACGCAGTATTTT
.	TRBV18	.	14	TRBJ2-7	CASSPPGPPYEQYF	TGTGCCAGCTCACCCCCAGGGCCCCCGTACGAGCAGTACTTC
.	TRBV28	.	13	TRBJ2-7	CASSSGTPYEQYF	TGTGCCAGCAGTTCAGGGACTCCCTACGAGCAGTACTTC
.	TRBV11-2	.	17	TRBJ1-3	CASSLGGTGSLGNTIYF	TGTGCCAGCAGCTTAGGTGGTACAGGGAGTTTGGGAAACACCATATATTTT
.	TRBV30	.	11	TRBJ1-3	CAWGTGNTIYF	TGTGCCTGGGGAACTGGAAACACCATATATTTT
.	TRBV5-1	.	19	TRBJ2-5	CASSFSSGTTQRGSGTQYF	TGCGCCAGCAGCTTTTCCTCAGGGACAACACAAAGGGGATCCGGAACCCAGTACTTC
.	TRBV2	.	15	TRBJ2-3	CASSGGQGTTDTQYF	TGTGCCAGCAGTGGAGGGCAGGGTACCACAGATACGCAGTATTTT
TRBD1	TRBV10-2	few	15	TRBJ1-5	CASRGNRGSNQPQHF	TGCGCCAGCAGGGGGAACAGGGGAAGCAATCAGCCCCAGCATTTT
.	TRBV28	.	13	TRBJ2-7	CASSSGQFYEQYF	TGTGCCAGCAGTTCCGGACAGTTCTACGAGCAGTACTTC
TRBD2	TRBV6-5	.	15	TRBJ2-1	CASRAGLAGYNEQFF	TGTGCCAGCAGAGCGGGACTAGCCGGCTACAATGAGCAGTTCTTC
.	TRBV2	.	14	TRBJ1-1	CASRETQGAGEAFF	TGTGCCAGCAGAGAAACACAGGGTGCGGGTGAAGCTTTCTTT
.	TRBV28	.	14	TRBJ1-5	CASSSIQGSQPQHF	TGTGCCAGCAGCTCTATCCAGGGCTCTCAGCCCCAGCATTTT
.	TRBV9	.	14	TRBJ2-7	CASSVGTVSYEQYF	TGTGCCAGCAGCGTTGGGACGGTTTCGTACGAGCAGTACTTC
.	TRBV5-1	.	14	TRBJ2-5	CASSFSTPEETQYF	TGCGCCAGCAGCTTTTCAACGCCCGAAGAGACCCAGTACTTC
.	TRBV5-1	.	15	TRBJ2-6	CASSLDTAGANVLTF	TGCGCCAGCAGCTTGGACACCGCTGGGGCCAACGTCCTGACTTTC
.	TRBV5-1	.	13	TRBJ2-1	CASRLATYNEQFF	TGCGCCAGCAGGTTAGCGACCTACAATGAGCAGTTCTTC
TRBD2	TRBV7-8	.	15	TRBJ2-1	CASSASGGYVNEQFF	TGTGCCAGCAGCGCAAGCGGGGGTTACGTCAATGAGCAGTTCTTC
.	TRBV28	.	12	TRBJ1-5	CASSLPNQPQHF	TGTGCCAGCAGTTTACCTAATCAGCCCCAGCATTTT
.	TRBV19	few	13	TRBJ1-5	CASSWVHNQPQHF	TGTGCCAGTAGTTGGGTGCACAATCAGCCCCAGCATTTT
TRBD2	TRBV24-1	.	17	TRBJ2-3	CATSDSASGGATDTQYF	TGTGCCACCAGTGATTCCGCCAGCGGGGGGGCAACAGATACGCAGTATTTT
TRBD2	TRBV4-1	.	15	TRBJ2-5	CASSQDGQRGETQYF	TGCGCCAGCAGCCAAGACGGTCAGCGGGGGGAGACCCAGTACTTC
TRBD1	TRBV11-1	once	15	TRBJ2-1	CASSLARGRDNEQFF	TGTGCCAGCAGCTTAGCCAGGGGGCGCGACAATGAGCAGTTCTTC
.	TRBV9	.	16	TRBJ2-1	CASSVGGSGRPNEQFF	TGTGCCAGCAGCGTAGGGGGTAGCGGCAGACCTAATGAGCAGTTCTTC
TRBD1	TRBV6-5	.	15	TRBJ1-2	CASSLGGQGRDGYTF	TGTGCCAGCAGTCTCGGTGGACAGGGAAGGGATGGCTACACCTTC
TRBD2	TRBV3-1/TRBV3-2	.	14	TRBJ2-1	CASSPGTSGYEQFF	TGTGCCAGCAGCCCCGGGACTAGCGGTTATGAGCAGTTCTTC
.	TRBV11-2	.	14	TRBJ1-1	CASSGGDKNTEAFF	TGTGCCAGCAGCGGGGGGGACAAGAACACTGAAGCTTTCTTT